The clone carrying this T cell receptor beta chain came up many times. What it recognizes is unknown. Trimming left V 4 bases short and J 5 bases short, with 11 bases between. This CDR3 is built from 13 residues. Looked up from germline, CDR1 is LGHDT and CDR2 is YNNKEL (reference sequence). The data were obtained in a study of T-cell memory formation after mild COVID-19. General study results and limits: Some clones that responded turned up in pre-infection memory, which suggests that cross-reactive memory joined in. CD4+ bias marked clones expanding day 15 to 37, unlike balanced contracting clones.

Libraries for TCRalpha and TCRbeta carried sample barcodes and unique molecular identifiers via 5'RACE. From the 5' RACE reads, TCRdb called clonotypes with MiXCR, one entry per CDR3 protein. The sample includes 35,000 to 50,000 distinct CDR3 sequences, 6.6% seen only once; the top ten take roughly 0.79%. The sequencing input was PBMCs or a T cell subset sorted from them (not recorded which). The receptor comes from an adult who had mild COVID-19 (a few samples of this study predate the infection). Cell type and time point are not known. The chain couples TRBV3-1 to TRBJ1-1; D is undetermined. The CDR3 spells CASSRGPMTEAFF. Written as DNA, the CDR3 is TGTGCCAGCAGCCGCGGACCGATGACTGAAGCTTTCTTT.